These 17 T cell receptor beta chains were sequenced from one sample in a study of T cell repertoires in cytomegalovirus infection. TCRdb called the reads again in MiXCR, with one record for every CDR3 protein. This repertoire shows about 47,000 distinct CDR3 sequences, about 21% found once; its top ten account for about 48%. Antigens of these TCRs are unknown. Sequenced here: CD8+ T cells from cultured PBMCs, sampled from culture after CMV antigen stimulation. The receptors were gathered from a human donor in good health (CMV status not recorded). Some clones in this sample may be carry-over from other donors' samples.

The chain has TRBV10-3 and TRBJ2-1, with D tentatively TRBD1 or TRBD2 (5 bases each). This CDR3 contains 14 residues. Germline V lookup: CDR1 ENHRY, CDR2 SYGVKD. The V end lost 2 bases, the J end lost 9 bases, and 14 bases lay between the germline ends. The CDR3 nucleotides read TGTGCCATCAGTGAGGGTCCAGGGAGAGGTGAGCAGTTCTTC. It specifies CAISEGPGRGEQFF.

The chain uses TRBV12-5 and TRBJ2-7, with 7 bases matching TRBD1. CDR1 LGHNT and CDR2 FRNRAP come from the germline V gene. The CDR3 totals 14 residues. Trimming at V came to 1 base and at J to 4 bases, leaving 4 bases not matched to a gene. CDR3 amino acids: CASGLDRGRYEQYF. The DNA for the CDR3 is TGTGCTAGTGGTTTGGACAGGGGCCGATACGAGCAGTACTTC. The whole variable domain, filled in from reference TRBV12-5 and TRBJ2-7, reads DARVTQTPRHKVTEMGQEVTMRCQPILGHNTVFWYRQTMMQGLELLAYFRNRAPLDDSGMPKDRFSAEMPDATLATLKIQPSEPRDSAVYFCASGLDRGRYEQYFGPGTRLTVT.

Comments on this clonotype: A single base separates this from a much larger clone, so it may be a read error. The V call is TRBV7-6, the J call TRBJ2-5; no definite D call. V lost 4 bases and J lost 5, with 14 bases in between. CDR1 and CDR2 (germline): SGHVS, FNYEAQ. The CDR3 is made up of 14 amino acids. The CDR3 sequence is CASSSMERWETQYF. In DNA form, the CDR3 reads TGTGCCAGCAGCTCTATGGAACGTTGGGAGACCCAGTACTTC. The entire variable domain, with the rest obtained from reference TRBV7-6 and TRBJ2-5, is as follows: GAGVSQSPRYKVTKRGQDVALRCDPISGHVSLYWYRQALGQGPEFLTYFNYEAQQDKSGLPNDRFSAERPEGSISTLTIQRTEQRDSAMYRCASSSMERWETQYFGPGTRLLVL.

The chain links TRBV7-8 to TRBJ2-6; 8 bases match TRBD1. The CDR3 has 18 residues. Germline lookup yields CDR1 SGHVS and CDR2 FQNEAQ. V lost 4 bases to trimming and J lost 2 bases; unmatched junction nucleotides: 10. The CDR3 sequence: CASSSDDLQGAGANVLTF. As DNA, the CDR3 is TGTGCCAGCAGCTCCGATGACTTACAGGGGGCTGGGGCCAACGTCCTGACTTTC. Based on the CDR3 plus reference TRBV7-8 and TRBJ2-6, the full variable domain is GAGVSQSPRYKVAKRGQDVALRCDPISGHVSLFWYQQALGQGPEFLTYFQNEAQLDKSGLPSDRFFAERPEGSVSTLKIQRTQQEDSAVYLCASSSDDLQGAGANVLTFGAGSRLTVL.

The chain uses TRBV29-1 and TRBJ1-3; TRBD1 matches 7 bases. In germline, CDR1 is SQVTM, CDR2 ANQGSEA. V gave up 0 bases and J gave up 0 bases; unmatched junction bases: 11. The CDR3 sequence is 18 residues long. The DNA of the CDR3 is TGCAGCGTTGAAGATGTGTCGTGGACAGGCCCCTCTGGAAACACCATATATTTT. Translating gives CSVEDVSWTGPSGNTIYF.

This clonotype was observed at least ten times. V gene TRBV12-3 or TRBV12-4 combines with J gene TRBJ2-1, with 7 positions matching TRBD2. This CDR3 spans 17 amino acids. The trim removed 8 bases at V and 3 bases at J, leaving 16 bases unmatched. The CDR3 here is CASVDPGAGLDYNEQFF. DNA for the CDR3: TGTGCCAGCGTTGACCCGGGAGCGGGATTAGACTACAATGAGCAGTTCTTC.

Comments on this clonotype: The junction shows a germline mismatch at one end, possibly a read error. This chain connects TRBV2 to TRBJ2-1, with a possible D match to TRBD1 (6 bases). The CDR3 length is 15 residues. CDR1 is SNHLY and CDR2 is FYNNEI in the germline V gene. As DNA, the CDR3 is TGTGTCAGCAGCCTCGAGGGGGACACCTACAATGAGCAGTTCTTC. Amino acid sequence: CVSSLEGDTYNEQFF.

Here the CDR3 reads CASSLHQTANTEAFF. CDR3 coding DNA: TGTGCCAGCAGTTTGCACCAAACAGCGAACACTGAAGCTTTCTTT. This chain joins TRBV28 and TRBJ1-1, with D unresolved. The CDR3 extends over 15 amino acids. The V gene's germline CDR1 is MDHEN and CDR2 SYDVKM. V was clipped by 3 bases and J by 1 base, with 12 bases between them.

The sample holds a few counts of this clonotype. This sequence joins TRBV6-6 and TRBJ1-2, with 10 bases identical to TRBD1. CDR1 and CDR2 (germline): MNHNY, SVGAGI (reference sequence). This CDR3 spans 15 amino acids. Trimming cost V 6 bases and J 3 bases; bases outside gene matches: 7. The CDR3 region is CASSDRTGGYYGYTF. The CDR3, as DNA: TGTGCCAGCAGCGACCGGACAGGGGGTTACTATGGCTACACCTTC.

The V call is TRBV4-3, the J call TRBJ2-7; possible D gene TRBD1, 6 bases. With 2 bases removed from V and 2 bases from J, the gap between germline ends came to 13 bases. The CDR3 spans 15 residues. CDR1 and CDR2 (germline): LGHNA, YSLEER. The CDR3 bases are TGCGCCAGCAGCCAAATCACAGGGCTTGCCTACGAGCAGTACTTC. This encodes CASSQITGLAYEQYF.

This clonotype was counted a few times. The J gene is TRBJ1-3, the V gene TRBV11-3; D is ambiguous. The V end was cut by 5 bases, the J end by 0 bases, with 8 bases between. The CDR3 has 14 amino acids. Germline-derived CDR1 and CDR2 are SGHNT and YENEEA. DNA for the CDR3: TGTGCCAGCAGCGGGTACAGCTCTGGAAACACCATATATTTT. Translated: CASSGYSSGNTIYF.

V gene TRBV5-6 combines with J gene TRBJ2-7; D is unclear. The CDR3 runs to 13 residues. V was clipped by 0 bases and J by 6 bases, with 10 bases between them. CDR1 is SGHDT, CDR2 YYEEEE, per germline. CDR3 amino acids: CASSLGQAGEQYF. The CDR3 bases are TGTGCCAGCAGCTTGGGGCAGGCAGGCGAGCAGTACTTC.

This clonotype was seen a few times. CDR3 amino acids: CASSLGGVGGGAAYEQYF. The CDR3 DNA reads as TGTGCCAGCAGCCTAGGAGGTGTTGGGGGGGGCGCCGCCTACGAGCAGTACTTC. The chain links TRBV5-4 to TRBJ2-7; possible D gene TRBD2, 7 bases. The CDR3 sequence is 18 residues long. Germline CDR1 SGHNT, CDR2 YYREEE (reference sequence). The V end was cut by 4 bases, the J end by 2 bases, with 25 bases between.

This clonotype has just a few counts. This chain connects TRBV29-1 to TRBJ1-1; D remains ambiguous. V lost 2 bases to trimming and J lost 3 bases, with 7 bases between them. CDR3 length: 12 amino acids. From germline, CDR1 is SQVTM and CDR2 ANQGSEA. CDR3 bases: TGCAGCGTTGAAAGGGAGGACACTGAAGCTTTCTTT. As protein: CSVEREDTEAFF. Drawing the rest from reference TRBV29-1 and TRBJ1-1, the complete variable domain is SAVISQKPSRDICQRGTSLTIQCQVDSQVTMMFWYRQQPGQSLTLIATANQGSEATYESGFVIDKFPISRPNLTFSTLTVSNMSPEDSSIYLCSVEREDTEAFFGQGTRLTVV.

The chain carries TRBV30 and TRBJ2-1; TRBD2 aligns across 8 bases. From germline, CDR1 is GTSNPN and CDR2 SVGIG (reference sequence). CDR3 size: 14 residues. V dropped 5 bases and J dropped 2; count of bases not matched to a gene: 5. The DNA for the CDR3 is TGTGCCTGGCGTTCGGGGGGGGCCTACAATGAGCAGTTCTTC. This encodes CAWRSGGAYNEQFF.

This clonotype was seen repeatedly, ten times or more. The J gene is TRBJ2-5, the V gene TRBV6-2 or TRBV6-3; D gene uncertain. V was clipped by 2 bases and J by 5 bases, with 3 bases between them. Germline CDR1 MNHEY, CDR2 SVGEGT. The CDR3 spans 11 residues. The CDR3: CASSYGETQYF. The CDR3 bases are TGTGCCAGCAGTTACGGTGAGACCCAGTACTTC.

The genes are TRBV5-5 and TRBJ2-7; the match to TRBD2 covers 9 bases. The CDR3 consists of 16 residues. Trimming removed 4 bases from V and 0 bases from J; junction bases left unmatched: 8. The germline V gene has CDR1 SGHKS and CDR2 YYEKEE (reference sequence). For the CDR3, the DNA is TGTGCCAGCAGCCTACCCACTAGCGGGTCCTCCTACGAGCAGTACTTC. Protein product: CASSLPTSGSSYEQYF.